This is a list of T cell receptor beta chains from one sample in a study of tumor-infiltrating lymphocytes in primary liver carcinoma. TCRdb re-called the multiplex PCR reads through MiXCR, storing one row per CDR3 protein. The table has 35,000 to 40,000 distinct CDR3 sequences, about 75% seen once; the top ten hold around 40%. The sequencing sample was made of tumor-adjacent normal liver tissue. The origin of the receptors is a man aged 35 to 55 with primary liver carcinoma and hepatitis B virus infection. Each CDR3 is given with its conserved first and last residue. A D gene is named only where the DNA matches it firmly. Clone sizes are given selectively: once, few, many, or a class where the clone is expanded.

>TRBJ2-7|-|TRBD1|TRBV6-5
TGTGCCAGCAGTTATGGGATAGGGGGCAAGGGACAGTACTTC
CASSYGIGGKGQYF
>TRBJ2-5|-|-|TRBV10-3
TGTGCCACCAGTCGCTGGGAGGTTGGAGAGGCCCAGTATTTC
CATSRWEVGEAQYF
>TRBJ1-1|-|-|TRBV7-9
TGTGTCAGCAGCTTATTCGCGAACACTGAAGCTTTCTTT
CVSSLFANTEAFF
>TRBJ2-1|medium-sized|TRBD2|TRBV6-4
TGTGCCAGCAGTGAAGGGACTAGCAACAATGAGCAGTTCTTC
CASSEGTSNNEQFF
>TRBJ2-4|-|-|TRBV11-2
TGTGCCTGCAGCTCGGGGACAAGGGATAACATTCAGTACTTC
CACSSGTRDNIQYF
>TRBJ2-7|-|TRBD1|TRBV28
TGTGCCGGCGGTTTAAGGACAGGGCCGAACGAGCAGTACTTC
CAGGLRTGPNEQYF
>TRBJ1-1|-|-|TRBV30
TGTGCCTGCCCCCGCGACACTGAAGGTTTATTT
CACPRDTEGLF
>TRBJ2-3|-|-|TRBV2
TGTGCCAGTTCTAGCGCGATGGGGGATATTCAGTATTTT
CASSSAMGDIQYF
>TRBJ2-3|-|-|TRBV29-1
TGCAGCGTTGAGGACGGGGCCGGCATCGCAGGTACGCAGTATTTT
CSVEDGAGIAGTQYF
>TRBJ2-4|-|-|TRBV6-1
TGTGCCTGCAGTGAAATCGGGCTAGCCAAAAACATTCGGTACTTC
CACSEIGLAKNIRYF
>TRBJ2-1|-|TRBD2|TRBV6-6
TGTGCCAACAGTCCCTGGACTAGCGGGATCTCCTACAATGAGCAGTTCTTC
CANSPWTSGISYNEQFF
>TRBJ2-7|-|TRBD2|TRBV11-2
TGTACCGGCAGCCCCCGGACTAGCTCCTCCTACGGGCAGTACTTC
CTGSPRTSSSYGQYF
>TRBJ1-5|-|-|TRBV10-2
TGCGCCATCAGTGAGATCGCAGGGGATCAGGCCCAGCCTTTT
CAISEIAGDQAQPF
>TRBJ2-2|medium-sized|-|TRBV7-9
TGTGCCAGCAGCTTAGTTCTTCAGGGTTGGACCGGGGAGCTGTTTTTT
CASSLVLQGWTGELFF
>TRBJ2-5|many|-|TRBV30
TGTGCCTGGAGGGGTGGGTTTCAAGAGACCCAGTACTTC
CAWRGGFQETQYF
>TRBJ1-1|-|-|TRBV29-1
TGCAGCGTCCGCCCGTCCTGGAGAAACACTGAAGCTTCCTTT
CSVRPSWRNTEASF
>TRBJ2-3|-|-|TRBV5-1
TGCGCCAGCAGCTCCGCCGGGAGTTGGACAGTTACGCAGTATTTT
CASSSAGSWTVTQYF
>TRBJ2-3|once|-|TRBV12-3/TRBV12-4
TGTGCCGGCGGGGAACCCACAGATACCCAGTATTTT
CAGGEPTDTQYF
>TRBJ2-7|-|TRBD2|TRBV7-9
TGTGCCAGCAGCTCCCCTAGCGGGGGCCTCGGCGAGCTGTATTTC
CASSSPSGGLGELYF
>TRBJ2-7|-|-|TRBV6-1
TGTGCCAGCAGTAAGACTTACGACCTCGGGCAGTACTTC
CASSKTYDLGQYF
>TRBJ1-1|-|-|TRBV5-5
TGTGCAAGCAACCATGAGGGTGAGCGGTGCACTGAAGCTTTCTTT
CASNHEGERCTEAFF
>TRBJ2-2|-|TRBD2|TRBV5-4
TGTGCCAGCAGCCGGACTAGCGAGAATATCGGGGAGGTGTTTTTT
CASSRTSENIGEVFF
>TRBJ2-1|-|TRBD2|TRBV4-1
TGCGTCAGCAGCCAGGAATCGGCTAGCGGGGTAAATGAGCAGTTCTTC
CVSSQESASGVNEQFF
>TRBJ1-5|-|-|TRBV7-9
TGTGCCTGCAGCTTCGTCAATCAGCCCCAGCTTTTT
CACSFVNQPQLF
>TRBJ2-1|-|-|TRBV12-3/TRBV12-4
TGTGCCAGCAGTTTGAATCCCGGGGCTCTCGAGACCCAGTTCTTC
CASSLNPGALETQFF
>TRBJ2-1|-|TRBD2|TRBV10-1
TGCGCCAGCAGCGGTGGGGAGGGTATCCAACAGTTCTTC
CASSGGEGIQQFF
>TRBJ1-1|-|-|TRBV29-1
TGTAGCGTTCGGGCTTGGTGGGGAATGAACACTGAAGCTTTCTTT
CSVRAWWGMNTEAFF
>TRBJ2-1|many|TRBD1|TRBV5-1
TGCGCCAGCAGCTTGGAACAGGGGGTCTACAATGAGCAGTTCTTC
CASSLEQGVYNEQFF
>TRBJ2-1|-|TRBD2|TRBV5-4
TGTGTCAGCAGCTTCCCCCTAGCGGGGACCTATAATGAGCAGTTCTTC
CVSSFPLAGTYNEQFF
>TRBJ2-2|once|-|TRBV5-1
TGCGCCAGCAGCTTGGCGATCGCGCTAGCGAGCACCGGGGAGCTGTTGTTT
CASSLAIALASTGELLF
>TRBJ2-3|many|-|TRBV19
TGTGCCAGTAGGCTTAGCGGAGATACGCAGTATTTT
CASRLSGDTQYF
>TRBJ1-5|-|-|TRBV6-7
TGTGCCAGCAGCTGGGGGAGGCAGCCCCAGCATTTT
CASSWGRQPQHF
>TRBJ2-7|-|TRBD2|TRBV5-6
TGTGCCAGCAGTCAGGGACTATCGGGAGTGATGCTGTCCTACGAGCAGTACTTC
CASSQGLSGVMLSYEQYF
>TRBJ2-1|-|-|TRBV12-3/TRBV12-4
TGTGCCAGCATCAGAACAGAGGGAAACGAGCAGTTCTTC
CASIRTEGNEQFF
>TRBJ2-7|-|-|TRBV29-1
TGCAGCGCCATGACAACTGGGACCGGTACACCCTACGAGCAGTACTTC
CSAMTTGTGTPYEQYF
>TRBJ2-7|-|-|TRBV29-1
TGCAGCGTTGCCCCGAAAGGGCTCCACAACCAGTACTTC
CSVAPKGLHNQYF
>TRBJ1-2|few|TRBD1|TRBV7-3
TGTGCCAGCAGCTTATCAGGGGGCGATGGCTACACCTTC
CASSLSGGDGYTF
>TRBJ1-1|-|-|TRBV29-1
TGCAGTGTCGAAGCGGGGTGGGGAATGAACAGTGAAGCTTTCTTT
CSVEAGWGMNSEAFF
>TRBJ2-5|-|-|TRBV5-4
TGTGTCAGCAGCATGGACAAGGCCGTCAAATACTTC
CVSSMDKAVKYF
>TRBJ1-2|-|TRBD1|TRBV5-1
TGCGCCAGCAGCGACAGGGTGGATTATTGCTACACCTTC
CASSDRVDYCYTF
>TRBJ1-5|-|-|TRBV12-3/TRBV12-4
TGTGCCACCGGTTCCCTTAACGGTCCCCAGCATTTT
CATGSLNGPQHF
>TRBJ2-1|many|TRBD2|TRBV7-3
TGTGCCAGCAGCCCCCAGCTGGGACTACACAATGAGCAGTTCTTC
CASSPQLGLHNEQFF
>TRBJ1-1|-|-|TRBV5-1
TGCGCTAGCATCTTGGCCGGGGGACTCTCGGAAGCTTTCTTT
CASILAGGLSEAFF
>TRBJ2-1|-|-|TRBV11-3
TGTACCAGCAGCTGGGGGCCGACCCAGAATGAGCAGTTCTTC
CTSSWGPTQNEQFF
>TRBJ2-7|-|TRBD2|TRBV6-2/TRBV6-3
TGTGCCAGCAGGACTAGCGGGAGGATGTACAAGCAGTACTTC
CASRTSGRMYKQYF
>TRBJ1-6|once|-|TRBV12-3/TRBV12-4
TGTGCCAGTTCATTGGGGTGGAATTCACCCCTCCACTTT
CASSLGWNSPLHF
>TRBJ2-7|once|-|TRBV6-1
TGTGCCGGCAGTTGGGACACCTCCTACGAGCGGTACTTC
CAGSWDTSYERYF
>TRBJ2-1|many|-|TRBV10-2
TGCGCCAGCAGTGAGAGCGGGCTCCATGAGCAGTTCTTC
CASSESGLHEQFF
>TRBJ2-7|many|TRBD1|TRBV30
TGTGCCTGGACCGGGACAGACGAATACGAGCAGTACTTC
CAWTGTDEYEQYF